This T cell receptor (beta chain) originates from a study of T cells in Graves' hyperthyroidism and ophthalmopathy (dated by TCRdb to about 2019). For context, the study as a whole: Peripheral blood samples were taken at the time of initial diagnosis, prior to any treatment. A discovery cohort of about a hundred patients, fewer than 50 with Graves' ophthalmopathy and approximately 60 with stable Graves' hyperthyroidism, was used to find distinguishing TCR V-J signatures. An independent validation cohort of around 19 hyperthyroidism patients and 15 or so patients who later progressed to ophthalmopathy tested prospective prediction of ophthalmopathy. The roughly 91 discovery patients were randomly divided into training and test sets at a 7:3 ratio. Thyroid tissue and blood T-cell repertoires from about six Graves' hyperthyroidism patients were also compared in the study. After blood sampling, hyperthyroidism patients were treated with methimazole at a starting dose of 30 mg daily, and ophthalmopathy patients were treated with high-dose intravenous methylprednisolone. The paper reports TCR Vbeta CDR3 sequencing of roughly 140 peripheral blood samples: 43 ophthalmopathy, under 80 hyperthyroidism and around 17 progressor patients.

Findings and caveats that apply to the study as a whole: No statistical method was used to fix the sample size in advance, and group allocation was not hidden from the investigators. A 13 V-J signature model separated ophthalmopathy from stable hyperthyroidism, with roughly 88% sensitivity and 81.08% specificity in cross-validation and 80%/75% in testing. Most expanded thyroid clonotypes (frequency above 0.001) were also found in blood, which suggests that blood repertoires may mirror thyroid immune responses. In validation, progression to ophthalmopathy was predicted by the model with 70.59% sensitivity and 72.22% specificity, a median of 6.5 months before onset.

The TCR beta CDR3 regions were amplified from the RNA transcripts. The first round of RT-PCR for the TCR CDR3 was performed with the HTBI primer set and the Qiagen OneStep RT-PCR kit. The libraries were constructed in a second round of multiplex PCR and then size-selected and purified. Paired-end sequencing of the libraries was performed with 100 bp reads on an Illumina HiSeq2000. On the study's bioinformatics: SOAPnuke was used to process the raw data, removing reads that contained adapters or uncalled bases, had a mean Phred below 15, or lacked an exact match to the constant primer or identifier. COPE v1.2.5 was used to merge the high-quality paired reads, and each unique nucleotide sequence was defined as a clonotype. MiTCR v1.1 was used to align clonotypes to the IMGT TRBV, TRBD and TRBJ reference segments. The analysis included only V-J combinations with a frequency above 0.0001, which together covered approximately 99% of the repertoires. A TCS score was defined as the ratio of F50 (clonal expansion) to E x V (chaos), with BLOSUM62-based TCRdist applied between CDR3 peptides within each V-J. Welch's t-statistics and random forest reduced around 550 V-J features to around 14, which were used in a naive Bayes classifier (R e1071). TCRdb reprocessed the public reads (quality trimming at Q25 with fastp, clone calling with MiXCR) and kept in-frame beta chains. CDR3 protein sequences are deduplicated, and each keeps its most common genes and DNA. TCRdb, rather than the study authors, made the V and J calls. Here the sample has approximately 370,000 distinct CDR3 sequences; about 18% occur a single time. Almost 35% of the sample is held by the ten biggest clonotypes.

Details on this clonotype: Its cognate antigen has yet to be identified. The record has no base qualities; no much larger clone is one base away.

The V end loses 5 bases and the J end loses 10 bases, and a stretch of 20 bases separates them. The germline V gene provides CDR1 MDHEN and CDR2 SYDVKM. From its cysteine to its phenylalanine, the CDR3 spans 14 amino acids. The only DNA kept is the CDR3, 42 bases in frame from the first base. Hyperthyroidism patients were aged 18 to 65 years and newly diagnosed, with disease duration of less than 2 months. Exclusion was applied to patients with uncontrolled infections, other autoimmune diseases, pregnancy or lactation. Diagnoses were based on clinical symptoms, serum thyroxine and TRAb, thyroid ultrasound and orbital computed tomography. Blood from progressor patients was drawn when they were first diagnosed with hyperthyroidism, before any ophthalmopathy symptoms appeared. PBMCs were isolated from 7.5 to 10 ml of fresh peripheral blood by Ficoll-Paque density gradient centrifugation. Patients classed as progressors first received a Graves' hyperthyroidism diagnosis and then went on to develop ophthalmopathy during follow-up. Total RNA was extracted using Trizol reagent, and RNA quality was assessed on an Agilent 2100 Bioanalyzer.

The chain was built from TRBV28 and TRBJ2-5, and perhaps TRBD1 as D gene, on 6 matching bases. Sequencing was done on a sample of blood. The TCR originated in a woman in her twenties or thirties with Graves' hyperthyroidism that later progressed to Graves' ophthalmopathy. The sequence in DNA is TGTGCCAGCAGTATACAACGGGACACAGGGAACCAGTACTTC. This yields the protein CASSIQRDTGNQYF.